This TCR beta chain was recorded in a study of lymphopenia after photon versus proton radiotherapy. Worth noting for this clone: The target antigen is unknown.

Study-level points and caveats: Post-nadir diversity loss with photons came from oligoclonal expansion, particularly CD8+ Temra cells. Proton therapy kept repertoires fairly stable, unlike photons, which gained effector/memory cells.

The germline V gene has CDR1 SGHDT and CDR2 YYEEEE. The CDR3 is 14 amino acids. V dropped 5 bases and J dropped 8 bases, with 17 bases sitting between them. Generated by immunoSEQ multiplex PCR, the TCRdb table keeps only in-frame clones and is missing some. Here the sample spans approximately 170,000 clones, less than 90% being singletons. This chain links TRBV5-6 with TRBJ1-3; no clear D gene. This clonotype was sampled from a man aged 50 to 59 with gastric cancer. Specimen: peripheral blood, collected from a patient treated with photon-based radiotherapy. Here the CDR3 DNA reads TGTGCCAGCAGTTCATCGAGAGGATCGGACACCATATATTTT. Translating gives CASSSSRGSDTIYF.